Each of the 3 T cell receptor beta chains below was sequenced from the same sample in a study of Graves' ophthalmopathy and Graves' hyperthyroidism. Amplifying from RNA transcripts, the study obtained TCR beta CDR3 regions. The first-round RT-PCR employed HTBI primers together with the Qiagen OneStep RT-PCR kit. A multiplex PCR was then performed as the second round. TCRdb reprocessed the multiplex PCR reads via MiXCR and lists one record per CDR3 protein. The sample records 340,000 or so distinct CDR3 sequences, roughly 16% being singletons. What was sequenced was peripheral blood. The receptor source for this set is an adult man with Graves' ophthalmopathy.

The chain links TRBV3-1 to TRBJ2-5; unclear D gene. V dropped 0 bases and J dropped 5 bases, with 19 bases sitting between them. Germline CDR1 LGHDT, CDR2 YNNKEL (reference sequence). This CDR3 is 17 amino acids long. The CDR3 DNA reads as TGTGCCAGCAGCCAAGAAGCCCGCCGGTGGCTCTTGGAGACCCAGTACTTC. Encoded protein: CASSQEARRWLLETQYF.

The chain joins TRBV28 to TRBJ1-1, with D unclear. The germline V and J ends were trimmed by 7 bases and 10 bases, with 13 bases remaining between them. Per germline, CDR1 MDHEN and CDR2 SYDVKM. This CDR3 comprises 11 residues. CDR3 sequence (DNA): TGTGCCAGCATCAACCCGCGCGGAGCTTTCTTT. Translation: CASINPRGAFF.

In its sample, this clonotype was seen many times. J is TRBJ2-5 and V is TRBV5-1; possibly TRBD1 for D (5 bases). Germline V gene lookup returns CDR1 SGHRS and CDR2 YFSETQ. The CDR3 sequence is 16 residues long. Trimming took 4 bases from V and 2 from J, leaving 18 bases between them. The DNA for the CDR3 is TGCGCCAGCAGCCCTGCGGCAGGAGCAGGGCAAGAGACCCAGTACTTC. Translation gives CASSPAAGAGQETQYF.